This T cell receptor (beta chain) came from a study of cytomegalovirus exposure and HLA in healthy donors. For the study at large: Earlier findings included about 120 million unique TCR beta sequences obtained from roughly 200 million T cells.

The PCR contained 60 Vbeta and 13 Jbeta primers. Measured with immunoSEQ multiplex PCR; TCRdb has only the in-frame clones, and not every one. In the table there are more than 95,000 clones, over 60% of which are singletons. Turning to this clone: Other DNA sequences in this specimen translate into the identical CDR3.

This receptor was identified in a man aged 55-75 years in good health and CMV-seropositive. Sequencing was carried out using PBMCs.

The CDR3 protein is CASSPWTGNQETQYF. CDR3 sequence (DNA): TGCGCCAGCAGCCCGTGGACAGGGAACCAAGAGACCCAGTACTTC. The rearrangement uses TRBV5-1 and TRBJ2-5; TRBD1 matches 8 bases. V shed 4 bases and J 0 bases; nucleotides not matched to a gene: 5. The CDR3 consists of 15 residues. CDR1 is SGHRS and CDR2 is YFSETQ in the germline V gene.